Here is one TCR beta chain with its context. This sample stems from a study of blood T cell repertoires in COVID-19. Turning to the study itself: Donors in the United States, Italy and Spain gave samples during acute or convalescent COVID-19. From T cells, B-cell-depleted T cells, or PBMCs came the material, which was cDNA or gDNA.

This CDR3 spans 15 amino acids. Germline assignment: CDR1 MGHDK and CDR2 SYGVNS. Losses at the gene ends were 8 bases for V and 6 bases for J; bases not matched to a gene: 13. Authors' methods: Quantification of nucleated cells was approximated via reference gene primer amplification. The method was immunoSEQ multiplex PCR; TCRdb's version includes in-frame clones alone and lacks a portion of them. From that table come the V and J calls and clone size; the DNA was used to work out D and trimming. Of around 300,000 clones in the sample, about 87% were seen once. The sequenced material came from peripheral blood. The genes are TRBV25-1 and TRBJ2-3, with TRBD1 identical over 8 bases. This TCR was recovered from a woman in her thirties or forties with acute or convalescent COVID-19. The CDR3 sequence is CASASGQAHHDTQYF. Here the CDR3 DNA reads TGTGCCAGCGCCTCGGGACAGGCACACCACGATACGCAGTATTTT.